One and the same sample provided the 27 T cell receptor beta chains below, sequenced in a study of shared clonotypes between healthy human individuals. Assay used: immunoSEQ multiplex PCR; TCRdb lists only in-frame clones, some missing. The sample gives approximately 710,000 clones, about 90% of which show up once; around a third is in the top ten. The sequenced material came from memory CD8+ T cells from PBMCs. Subset noted: CD45RO+ cells pooled with CCR7-negative TemRA cells. The receptors come from a man aged 18 to 30 in good health. Some clones in this sample may be carry-over from other donors' samples.

The chain links TRBV10-3 to TRBJ1-2; TRBD1 matches 7 bases. Germline V gene data show CDR1 as ENHRY and CDR2 as SYGVKD. This CDR3 comprises 16 residues. Trimming removed 5 bases from V and 0 bases from J; junction bases left unmatched: 9. The CDR3 reads CAISNPGQRTNYGYTF. As DNA, the CDR3 is TGTGCCATCAGTAACCCGGGACAGAGGACTAACTATGGCTACACCTTC.

The chain uses TRBV9 and TRBJ2-6; no reliable D call. This CDR3 is built from 14 residues. The V end was cut by 3 bases, the J end by 4 bases, with 8 bases between. The germline V gene encodes CDR1 SGDLS and CDR2 YYNGEE. CDR3 nucleotide sequence: TGTGCCAGCAGCGGAAGGTCGGGGGCCAACGTCCTGACTTTC. Protein product: CASSGRSGANVLTF.

This chain connects TRBV28 to TRBJ2-7; tentatively, D is TRBD2 (7 bases). This CDR3 spans 15 amino acids. Looked up from germline, CDR1 is MDHEN and CDR2 is SYDVKM. V lost 3 bases and J lost 3, with 15 bases in between. CDR3 in amino acids: CASSFNRGASYEQYF. The DNA for the CDR3 is TGTGCCAGCAGTTTCAACCGGGGGGCCAGCTACGAGCAGTACTTC.

CDR3 nucleotide sequence: TGTGCCAGCAGCGTATCCCTAGGCGGGAGCACAGATACGCAGTATTTT. Its protein is CASSVSLGGSTDTQYF. The V and J genes are TRBV9 and TRBJ2-3, with D possibly TRBD2 on 5 matching bases. Germline assignment: CDR1 SGDLS and CDR2 YYNGEE. Trimming stripped 1 base from V and 0 bases from J, with 12 bases between. The CDR3 length is 16 residues.

V usage is TRBV5-3 and J usage is TRBJ1-1, with TRBD1 matching over 8 bases. TRBV5-3 has ORF status, its function being uncertain. The CDR3 length is 14 residues. V was clipped by 6 bases and J by 8 bases; unmatched bases: 12. DNA of the CDR3: TGTGCCAGAATTGATTGGCAGGGGGCTTCGGAAGCTTTCTTT. As protein: CARIDWQGASEAFF.

This chain links TRBV5-4 with TRBJ2-7, with 9 bases matching TRBD1. This CDR3 has 14 amino acids. Losses at the gene ends were 4 bases for V and 3 bases for J; bases not matched to a gene: 5. Germline CDR1 reads SGHNT; CDR2 reads YYREEE (reference sequence). The CDR3 is CASSPGTGNYEQYF. The DNA for the CDR3 is TGTGCCAGCAGCCCAGGGACAGGGAACTACGAGCAGTACTTC.

V usage is TRBV6-6 and J usage is TRBJ1-1; D uncertain. The CDR3 is 16 amino acids. The germline V gene encodes CDR1 MNHNY and CDR2 SVGAGI (reference sequence). The V end was cut by 2 bases, the J end by 0 bases, with 13 bases between. The CDR3 coding sequence is TGTGCCAGCAGTTACCCCAGTGGGAGCATGAACACTGAAGCTTTCTTT. Translating it yields CASSYPSGSMNTEAFF.

A single count supports this clone. This sequence joins TRBV4-3 and TRBJ2-3; D gene unclear. V dropped 4 bases and J dropped 4 bases, with 15 bases sitting between them. The CDR3 has 15 residues. The germline V gene encodes CDR1 LGHNA and CDR2 YSLEER. CDR3: CASSPLGMVADTQYF. The CDR3 coding sequence is TGCGCCAGCAGCCCTCTGGGGATGGTCGCAGATACGCAGTATTTT.

The rearrangement uses TRBV4-1 and TRBJ1-3, with TRBD1 as a possible D gene (5 bases). This CDR3 spans 15 amino acids. CDR1 is MGHRA and CDR2 is YSYEKL in the germline V gene. The ends were cut back, 0 bases at V and 4 bases at J, with 10 bases in the middle. The CDR3 DNA follows: TGCGCCAGCAGCCAAGATCAGGGTTACGGAAACACCATATATTTT. Residues: CASSQDQGYGNTIYF.

This chain uses TRBV28 with TRBJ1-5; 8 bases map to TRBD1. With V trimmed by 6 bases and J by 6 bases, 7 bases remained unmatched. The germline gives CDR1 MDHEN, CDR2 SYDVKM. This CDR3 comprises 14 residues. The CDR3 DNA sequence: TGTGCCAGCAGAGTAACAGGGGGTGGTCAGCCCCAGCATTTT. Its translation is CASRVTGGGQPQHF.

The CDR3 sequence is CASSPLGGYVGGYTF. The CDR3 coding sequence is TGTGCCAGCAGCCCCCTAGGGGGGTACGTGGGAGGCTACACCTTC. V gene TRBV5-4 combines with J gene TRBJ1-2; D possibly corresponds to TRBD1 (6 bases). The V end lost 4 bases, the J end lost 8 bases, and 21 bases lay between the germline ends. CDR1 and CDR2 (germline): SGHNT, YYREEE (reference sequence). The CDR3 sequence is 15 residues long.

This chain links TRBV19 with TRBJ2-3; TRBD1 agrees at 7 bases. The CDR3 loop spans 13 amino acids. The V segment lost 6 bases and the J segment 2 bases; nucleotides outside the gene matches: 2. The germline gives CDR1 LNHDA, CDR2 SQIVND (reference sequence). CDR3 sequence (DNA): TGTGCCAGTAGGGGACAGAACACAGATACGCAGTATTTT. Encoded protein: CASRGQNTDTQYF.

The V and J genes are TRBV9 and TRBJ1-1; no definite D call. The CDR3 contains 15 residues. Trimming removed 4 bases from V and 0 bases from J, with 13 bases in between. CDR1 is SGDLS, CDR2 YYNGEE, per germline. Here the CDR3 reads CASSPDLGLNTEAFF. The CDR3, as DNA: TGTGCCAGCAGCCCGGACTTAGGGTTGAACACTGAAGCTTTCTTT.

The J gene is TRBJ2-1, the V gene TRBV6-5, with TRBD2 matching over 13 bases. The CDR3 length is 16 residues. Trimming at V came to 2 bases and at J to 5 bases, leaving 3 bases not matched to a gene. Germline V gives CDR1 MNHEY, CDR2 SVGAGI. CDR3 coding DNA: TGTGCCAGCAGTTACGGGGGACTAGCGGGGAACAATGAGCAGTTCTTC. This translates into CASSYGGLAGNNEQFF.

This clone was seen a single time. This rearrangement joins TRBV6-5 to TRBJ2-7; 10 nucleotides align to TRBD2. Germline V gives CDR1 MNHEY, CDR2 SVGAGI. The CDR3 has 15 residues. V shed 0 bases and J 4 bases; nucleotides not matched to a gene: 3. The CDR3 is CASSYSTSGLYEQYF. CDR3 in DNA: TGTGCCAGCAGTTACTCGACTAGCGGGCTTTACGAGCAGTACTTC.

CDR3 in amino acids: CASSPKKGEGRLNTEAFF. The CDR3 DNA reads TGCGCCAGCAGCCCAAAAAAAGGGGAGGGCAGACTGAACACTGAAGCTTTCTTT. The rearrangement joins TRBV4-1 to TRBJ1-1; maybe TRBD1 (5 bases). Germline loops: CDR1 MGHRA, CDR2 YSYEKL. Trimming left V 4 bases short and J 0 bases short, with 21 bases between. The length of the CDR3 is 18 residues.

A remark on this clone: Different DNA sequences within this sample yield the same CDR3. CDR3 loop: CASSVGTGNTEAFF. DNA of the CDR3: TGTGCCAGCAGCGTAGGGACGGGGAACACTGAAGCTTTCTTT. V is TRBV9 and J is TRBJ1-1, with D unresolved. The CDR3 sequence is 14 residues long. Germline lookup yields CDR1 SGDLS and CDR2 YYNGEE. Deletions cut 0 bases from V and 1 base from J, with 7 bases between.

The V call is TRBV29-1, the J call TRBJ1-2; 9 bases are a match to TRBD1. With 0 bases clipped from V and 5 bases from J, the junction kept 7 bases outside the gene matches. This CDR3 comprises 15 residues. Germline-derived CDR1 and CDR2 are SQVTM and ANQGSEA. CDR3 bases: TGCAGCGTTGAAGATTATGGACAGGGGATTTATGGCTACACCTTC. As protein: CSVEDYGQGIYGYTF.

This clone was recorded once. The chain uses TRBV7-9 and TRBJ2-5; 9 bases match TRBD1. The J call may be in error: the DNA end matches TRBJ2-7 better. Germline CDR1 is SEHNR and CDR2 is FQNEAQ (reference sequence). This CDR3 is 15 amino acids long. In DNA, the CDR3 is TGTGCCAGCAGTCTCGGGACAGGGTCGCTCTACGAGCAGTACTTC. Translated, it gives CASSLGTGSLYEQYF.

V is TRBV13 and J is TRBJ2-5; 7 bases fit TRBD2. The CDR3 spans 15 residues. Trimming cost V 3 bases and J 3 bases; bases outside gene matches: 7. Germline-derived CDR1 and CDR2 are PRHDT and FYEKMQ (reference sequence). The CDR3 is CASSFLPSGKETQYF. CDR3 in DNA: TGTGCCAGCAGCTTCCTACCTAGCGGAAAAGAGACCCAGTACTTC.

This chain links TRBV28 with TRBJ2-7, with D perhaps being TRBD1 or TRBD2 (5 bases each). CDR3 length equals 16 residues. Germline lookup yields CDR1 MDHEN and CDR2 SYDVKM. The V end lost 6 bases, the J end lost 5 bases, and 23 bases lay between the germline ends. This CDR3 reads CASSQPFSWQGDEQYF. DNA of the CDR3: TGTGCCAGCAGCCAACCCTTCTCTTGGCAGGGAGACGAGCAGTACTTC.

V and J are TRBV6-6 and TRBJ1-5, with D tentatively TRBD1 (5 bases). The CDR3 spans 13 residues. Germline CDR1 reads MNHNY; CDR2 reads SVGAGI (reference sequence). The V and J ends lost 6 bases and 6 bases respectively, with 12 bases between them. CDR3 sequence: CASSPGGRQPQHF. The CDR3 DNA reads TGTGCCAGCAGCCCCGGGGGACGTCAGCCCCAGCATTTT.

The chain employs TRBV18 and TRBJ1-1; TRBD1 might be the D (6 bases). This CDR3 region has 15 residues. Trimming removed 3 bases from V and 2 bases from J, with 13 bases in between. Per the germline V gene, CDR1 is KGHSH and CDR2 is LQKENI. The CDR3 spells CASSPAGTKNTEAFF. CDR3 bases: TGTGCCAGCTCACCCGCCGGGACAAAAAACACTGAAGCTTTCTTT.

On this clone itself: Different DNA sequences within this sample yield the same CDR3. The V and J genes are TRBV9 and TRBJ1-4, with TRBD1 identical over 7 bases. The V and J ends lost 4 bases and 6 bases, in that order; junction bases with no gene match: 6. The CDR3 consists of 14 residues. CDR1 SGDLS and CDR2 YYNGEE come from the germline V gene. The CDR3 spells CASSTRQGDEKLFF. The DNA of the CDR3 is TGTGCCAGCAGCACACGACAGGGTGATGAAAAACTGTTTTTT. The variable domain in full, completed from reference TRBV9 and TRBJ1-4, reads DSGVTQTPKHLITATGQRVTLRCSPRSGDLSVYWYQQSLDQGLQFLIQYYNGEERAKGNILERFSAQQFPDLHSELNLSSLELGDSALYFCASSTRQGDEKLFFGSGTQLSVL.

The chain uses TRBV28 and TRBJ1-2, with D maybe TRBD1 (6 bases). V lost 4 bases and J 6 bases, leaving 21 bases between the germline ends. The germline V gene has CDR1 MDHEN and CDR2 SYDVKM. The CDR3 sequence is 16 residues long. The CDR3 here is CASSYYTGKPMDGYTF. DNA of the CDR3: TGTGCCAGCAGTTACTATACAGGGAAGCCGATGGATGGCTACACCTTC.

A note on this clone: This clone may be a read error of a much larger clone one base away. The sample holds other DNA sequences that translate to the same CDR3. The rearrangement uses TRBV7-9 and TRBJ1-1; 8 positions match TRBD1. Germline CDR1 SEHNR, CDR2 FQNEAQ (reference sequence). There are 14 residues in the CDR3. The V gene end was trimmed by 0 bases and the J gene end by 4 bases; junction bases not matched to a gene: 1. CDR3 amino acids: CASSLAGTGTEAFF. In DNA form, the CDR3 reads TGTGCCAGCAGCTTAGCCGGGACAGGCACTGAAGCTTTCTTT.

This clone appeared once. The limits of the CDR3 on the DNA are not certain, so only TCRdb's listed CDR3 is given. This chain connects TRBV27 to TRBJ2-1; the table's D gene call, TRBD2, was not cross checked with the DNA. Germline values: CDR1 MNHEY, CDR2 SMNVEV (reference sequence). Termini included, the CDR3 measures 15 amino acids. The CDR3 sequence is CASILVAGGYNEQFF.